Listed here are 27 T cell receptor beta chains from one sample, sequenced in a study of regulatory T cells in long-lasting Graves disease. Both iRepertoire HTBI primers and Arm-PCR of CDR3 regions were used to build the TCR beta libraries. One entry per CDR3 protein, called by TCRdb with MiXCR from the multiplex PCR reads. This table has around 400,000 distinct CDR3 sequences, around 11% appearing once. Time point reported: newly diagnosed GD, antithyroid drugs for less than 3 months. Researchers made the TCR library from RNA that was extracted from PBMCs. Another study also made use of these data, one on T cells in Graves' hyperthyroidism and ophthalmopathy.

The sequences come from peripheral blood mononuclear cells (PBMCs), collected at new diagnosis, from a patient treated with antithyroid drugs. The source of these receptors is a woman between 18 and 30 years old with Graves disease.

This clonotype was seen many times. The DNA for the CDR3 is TGTGCCAGCAGCTCCATAATGTGGTCGAACACTGAAGCTTTCTTT. It translates to CASSSIMWSNTEAFF. The chain employs TRBV7-2 and TRBJ1-1; D not certain. The CDR3 contains 15 residues. The germline V and J ends were trimmed by 4 bases and 1 base, with 13 bases remaining between them. The germline CDR1 and CDR2 sequences are SGHTA and FQGNSA.

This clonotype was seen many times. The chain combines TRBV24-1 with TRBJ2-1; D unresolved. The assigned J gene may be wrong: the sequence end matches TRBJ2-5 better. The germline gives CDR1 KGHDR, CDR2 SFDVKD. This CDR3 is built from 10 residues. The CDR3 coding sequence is TGTGCCACCCCTGAGGAGACCCAGTACTTC. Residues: CATPEETQYF.

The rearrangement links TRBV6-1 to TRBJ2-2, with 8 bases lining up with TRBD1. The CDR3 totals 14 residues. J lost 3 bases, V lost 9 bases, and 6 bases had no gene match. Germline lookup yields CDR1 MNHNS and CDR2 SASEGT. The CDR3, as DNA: TGTGCCAGTTCTCAGGGGGCAGACACCGGGGAGCTGTTTTTT. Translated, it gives CASSQGADTGELFF.

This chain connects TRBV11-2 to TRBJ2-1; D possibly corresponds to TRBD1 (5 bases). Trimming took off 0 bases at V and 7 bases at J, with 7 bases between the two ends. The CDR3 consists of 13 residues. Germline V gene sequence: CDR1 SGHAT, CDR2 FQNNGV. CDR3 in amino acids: CASSLDGANEQFF. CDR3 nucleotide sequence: TGTGCCAGCAGCTTAGATGGGGCGAATGAGCAGTTCTTC. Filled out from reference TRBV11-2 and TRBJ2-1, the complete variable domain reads EAGVAQSPRYKIIEKRQSVAFWCNPISGHATLYWYQQILGQGPKLLIQFQNNGVVDDSQLPKDRFSAERLKGVDSTLKIQPAKLEDSAVYLCASSLDGANEQFFGPGTRLTVL.

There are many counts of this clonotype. Written as DNA, the CDR3 is TGTGCCAGCCAGGAATTCCTTGCAACTAATGAAAAACTGTTTTTT. The encoded protein is CASQEFLATNEKLFF. The chain has TRBV6-1 and TRBJ1-4; no clear D gene. This CDR3 is 15 amino acids long. V was cut by 8 bases and J by 0 bases, with 13 bases left in between. The germline V gene encodes CDR1 MNHNS and CDR2 SASEGT.

CDR3 protein: CASSIGTGSSYGYTF. The CDR3 DNA reads as TGTGCCAGTAGTATAGGAACAGGTTCGTCGTATGGCTACACCTTC. V usage is TRBV19 and J usage is TRBJ1-2; D might be TRBD1 (5 bases). Trimming took 1 base from V and 5 from J, leaving 14 bases between them. Germline lookup yields CDR1 LNHDA and CDR2 SQIVND (reference sequence). The CDR3 has 15 residues.

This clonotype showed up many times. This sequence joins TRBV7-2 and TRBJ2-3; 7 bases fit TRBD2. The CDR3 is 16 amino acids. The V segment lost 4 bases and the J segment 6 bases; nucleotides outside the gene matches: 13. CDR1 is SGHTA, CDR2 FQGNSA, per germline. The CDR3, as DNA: TGTGCCAGCAGCTCCAGACTAGCCCAAGACGGGGATACGCAGTATTTT. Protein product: CASSSRLAQDGDTQYF.

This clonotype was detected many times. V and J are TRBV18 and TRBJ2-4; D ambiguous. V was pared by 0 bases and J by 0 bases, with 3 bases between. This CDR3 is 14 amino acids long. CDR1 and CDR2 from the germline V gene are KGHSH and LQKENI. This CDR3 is CASSPPIAKNIQYF. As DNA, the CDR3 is TGTGCCAGCTCACCACCAATAGCCAAAAACATTCAGTACTTC.

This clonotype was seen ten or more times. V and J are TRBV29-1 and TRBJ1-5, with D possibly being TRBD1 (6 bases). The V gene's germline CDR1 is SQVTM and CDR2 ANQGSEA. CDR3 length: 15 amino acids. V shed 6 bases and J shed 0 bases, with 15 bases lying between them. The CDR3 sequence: CSVASDSDSNQPQHF. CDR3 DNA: TGCAGCGTGGCCTCGGACAGCGATAGCAATCAGCCCCAGCATTTT.

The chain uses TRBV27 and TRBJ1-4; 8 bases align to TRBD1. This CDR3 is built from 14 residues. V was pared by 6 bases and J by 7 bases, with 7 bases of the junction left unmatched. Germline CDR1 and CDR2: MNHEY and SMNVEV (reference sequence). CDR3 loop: CASRKGDRPEKLFF. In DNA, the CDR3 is TGTGCCAGCAGGAAAGGGGACAGGCCTGAAAAACTGTTTTTT.

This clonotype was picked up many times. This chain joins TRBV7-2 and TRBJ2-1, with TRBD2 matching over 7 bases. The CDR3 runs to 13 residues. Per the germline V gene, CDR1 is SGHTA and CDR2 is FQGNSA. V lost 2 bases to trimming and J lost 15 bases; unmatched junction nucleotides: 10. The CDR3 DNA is TGTGCCAGCAGCTTATCGGCTAGCGGCACCCCGTTCTTC. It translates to CASSLSASGTPFF.

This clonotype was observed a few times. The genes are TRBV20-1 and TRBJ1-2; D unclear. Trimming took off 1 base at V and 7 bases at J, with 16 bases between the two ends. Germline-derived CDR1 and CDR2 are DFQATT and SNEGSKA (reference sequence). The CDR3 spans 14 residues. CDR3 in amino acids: CSARGPKSGSGYTF. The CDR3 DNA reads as TGCAGTGCTAGAGGCCCGAAGAGTGGAAGTGGCTACACCTTC.

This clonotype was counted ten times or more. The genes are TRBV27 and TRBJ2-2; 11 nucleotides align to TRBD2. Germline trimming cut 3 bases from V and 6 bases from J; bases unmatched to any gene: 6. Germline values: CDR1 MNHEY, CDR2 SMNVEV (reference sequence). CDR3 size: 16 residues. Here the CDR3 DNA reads TGTGCCAGCAGTTTGATAGGGACTAGCGGAGCCGGGGAGCTGTTTTTT. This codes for CASSLIGTSGAGELFF.

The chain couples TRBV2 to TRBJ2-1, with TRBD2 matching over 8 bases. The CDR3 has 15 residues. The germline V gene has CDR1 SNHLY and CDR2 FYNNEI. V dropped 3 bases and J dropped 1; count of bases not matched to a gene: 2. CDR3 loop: CASSDIAGSYNEQFF. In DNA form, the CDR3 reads TGTGCCAGCAGTGATATAGCGGGATCCTACAATGAGCAGTTCTTC.

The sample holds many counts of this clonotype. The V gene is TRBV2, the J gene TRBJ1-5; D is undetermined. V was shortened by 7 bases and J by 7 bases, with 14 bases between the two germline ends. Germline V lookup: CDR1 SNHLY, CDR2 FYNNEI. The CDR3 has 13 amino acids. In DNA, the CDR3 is TGTGCCAGCAATAAGGATATGGGCCAGCCCCAGCATTTT. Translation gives CASNKDMGQPQHF.

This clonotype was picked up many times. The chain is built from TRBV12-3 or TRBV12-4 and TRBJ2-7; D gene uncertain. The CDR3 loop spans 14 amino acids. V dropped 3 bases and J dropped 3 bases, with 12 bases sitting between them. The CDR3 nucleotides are TGTGCCAGCAGTTTTGGCGCTCCAAACTACGAGCAGTACTTC. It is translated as CASSFGAPNYEQYF.

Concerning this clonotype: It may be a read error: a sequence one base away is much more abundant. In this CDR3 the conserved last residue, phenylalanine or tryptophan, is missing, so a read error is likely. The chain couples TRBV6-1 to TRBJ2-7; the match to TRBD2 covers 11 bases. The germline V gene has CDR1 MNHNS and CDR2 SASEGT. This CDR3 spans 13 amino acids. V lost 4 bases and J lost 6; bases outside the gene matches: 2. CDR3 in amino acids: CASSGGLAGEQYL. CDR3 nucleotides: TGTGCCAGCAGTGGCGGACTAGCGGGCGAGCAGTACCTC.

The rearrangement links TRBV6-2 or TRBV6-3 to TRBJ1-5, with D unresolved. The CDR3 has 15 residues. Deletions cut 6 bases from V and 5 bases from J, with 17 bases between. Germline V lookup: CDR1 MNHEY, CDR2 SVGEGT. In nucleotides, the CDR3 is TGTGCCAGCAGCGAGGACGCTACGGGATATCAGCCCCAGCATTTT. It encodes CASSEDATGYQPQHF.

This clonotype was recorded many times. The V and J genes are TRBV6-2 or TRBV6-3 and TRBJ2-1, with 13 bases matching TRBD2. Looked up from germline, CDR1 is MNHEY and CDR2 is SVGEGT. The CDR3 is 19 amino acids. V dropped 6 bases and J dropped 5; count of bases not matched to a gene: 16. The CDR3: CASSGLAGATSLSHNEQFF. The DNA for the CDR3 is TGTGCCAGCAGCGGACTAGCGGGGGCCACCTCGCTGTCCCACAATGAGCAGTTCTTC.

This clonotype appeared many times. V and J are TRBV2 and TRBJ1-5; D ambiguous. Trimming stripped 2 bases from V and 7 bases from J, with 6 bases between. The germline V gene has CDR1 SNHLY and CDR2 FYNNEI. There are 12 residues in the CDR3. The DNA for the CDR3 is TGTGCCAGCAGTGAACGCAGCCAGCCCCAGCATTTT. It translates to CASSERSQPQHF.

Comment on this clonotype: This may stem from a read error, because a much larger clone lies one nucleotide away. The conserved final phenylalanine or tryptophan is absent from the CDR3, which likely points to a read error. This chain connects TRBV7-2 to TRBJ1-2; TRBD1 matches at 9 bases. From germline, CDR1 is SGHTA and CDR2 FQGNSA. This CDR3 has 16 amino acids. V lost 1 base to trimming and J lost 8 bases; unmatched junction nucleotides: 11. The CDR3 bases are TGTGCCAGCAGCTTAGTTGGCCCGGGACAGGGTACGGGCTACACCTCC. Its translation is CASSLVGPGQGTGYTS.

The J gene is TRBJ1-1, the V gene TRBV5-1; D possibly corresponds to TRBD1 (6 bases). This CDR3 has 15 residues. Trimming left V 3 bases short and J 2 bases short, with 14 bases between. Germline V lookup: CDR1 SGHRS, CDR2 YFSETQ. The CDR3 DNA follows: TGCGCCAGCAGCTCGGAGACAGGTCAAAACACTGAAGCTTTCTTT. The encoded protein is CASSSETGQNTEAFF.

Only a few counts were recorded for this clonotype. The CDR3 sequence is CATSREEGRNQPQHF. Here the CDR3 DNA reads TGTGCCACCAGCAGAGAAGAGGGGCGCAATCAGCCCCAGCATTTT. The rearrangement uses TRBV15 and TRBJ1-5, with TRBD1 as a possible D gene (5 bases). The germline V gene encodes CDR1 LNHNV and CDR2 YYDKDF (reference sequence). The ends were cut back, 0 bases at V and 2 bases at J, with 8 bases in the middle. The CDR3 has 15 residues.

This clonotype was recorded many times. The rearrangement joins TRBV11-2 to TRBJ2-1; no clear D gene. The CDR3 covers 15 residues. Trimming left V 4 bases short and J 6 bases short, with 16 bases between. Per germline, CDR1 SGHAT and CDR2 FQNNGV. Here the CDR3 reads CASSSPGVGFNEQFF. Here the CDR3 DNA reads TGTGCCAGCAGCTCCCCGGGCGTGGGGTTCAATGAGCAGTTCTTC.

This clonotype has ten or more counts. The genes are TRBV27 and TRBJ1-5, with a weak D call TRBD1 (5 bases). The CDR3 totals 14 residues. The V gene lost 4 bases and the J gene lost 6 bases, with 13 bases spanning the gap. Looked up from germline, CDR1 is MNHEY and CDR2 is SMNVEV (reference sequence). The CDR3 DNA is TGTGCCAGCAGTTACACCAGGGATGGTCAGCCCCAGCATTTT. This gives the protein CASSYTRDGQPQHF.

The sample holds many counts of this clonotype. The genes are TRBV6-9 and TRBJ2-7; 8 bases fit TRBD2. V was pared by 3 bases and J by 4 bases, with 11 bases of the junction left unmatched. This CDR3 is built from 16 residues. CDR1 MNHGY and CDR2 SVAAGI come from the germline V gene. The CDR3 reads CASSYGGAEFVYEQYF. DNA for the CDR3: TGTGCCAGCAGTTACGGGGGGGCTGAGTTCGTGTACGAGCAGTACTTC.

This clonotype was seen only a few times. CDR3 residues: CASSLAYSGNTIYF. The CDR3 DNA reads as TGCGCCAGCAGCTTGGCATACTCTGGAAACACCATATATTTT. The chain combines TRBV5-1 with TRBJ1-3; D is unresolved. Germline CDR1 SGHRS, CDR2 YFSETQ. The CDR3 contains 14 residues. Trimming took off 0 bases at V and 0 bases at J, with 4 bases between the two ends.